The clone carrying this TCR beta chain has just a few counts. This entry comes from a study of T-cell reconstitution after alpha-beta-depleted transplantation in children. It was with unique molecular identifiers that the TCRbeta library was prepared. A single record per CDR3 protein comes from TCRdb applying MiXCR to the PCR reads. The table lists roughly 500,000 distinct CDR3 sequences, about 10% of them singletons. Germline CDR1 GTSNPN, CDR2 SVGIG (reference sequence). Trimming shortened V by 5 bases and J by 4 bases, and 15 bases separated the two germline ends. This CDR3 has 14 residues. The clonotype was recovered from a child under 10 years old with inherited bone marrow failure, due to receive a stem cell transplant. The chain carries TRBV30 and TRBJ2-1; weak D call: TRBD2 (6 bases). Here the sequenced sample was PBMCs, taken before TCRalphabeta/CD19-depleted stem cell transplant. CDR3 DNA: TGTGCCTGGGCGGAGGGGATCGGGTACAATGAGCAGTTCTTC. This translates into CAWAEGIGYNEQFF.